A single sample is the source of the 30 T cell receptor beta chains below, sequenced in a study of OX40 agonist ivuxolimab in advanced cancers. Data came from immunoSEQ multiplex PCR; TCRdb stores just in-frame clones and leaves some out. The sample consists of approximately 160,000 clones, roughly 92% of them appearing once. The sample consisted of CD4+ or CD8+ T cells sorted from blood, taken in a trial of the OX40 agonist ivuxolimab. These TCRs come from an adult with an advanced solid tumor such as melanoma, head and neck, liver or kidney cancer.

The CDR3 DNA reads TGTGCCAGCAGTTACGGGGCAGCTCTCAACTATGGCTACACCTTC. This gives the protein CASSYGAALNYGYTF. The V call is TRBV6-5, the J call TRBJ1-2; D is possibly TRBD1 (5 bases). The germline V and J ends were trimmed by 2 bases and 2 bases, with 12 bases remaining between them. CDR1 is MNHEY, CDR2 SVGAGI, per germline. The CDR3 spans 15 residues.

V gene TRBV11-2 combines with J gene TRBJ2-7; D perhaps matches TRBD1 (5 bases). The germline CDR1 and CDR2 sequences are SGHAT and FQNNGV. V was trimmed by 4 bases and J by 3 bases, leaving 10 bases between them. CDR3 length: 13 amino acids. The CDR3 loop reads CASSSDMRYEQYF. CDR3 DNA: TGTGCCAGCAGCTCGGACATGCGCTACGAGCAGTACTTC.

V is TRBV6-1 and J is TRBJ1-6; no clear D gene. Germline values: CDR1 MNHNS, CDR2 SASEGT. The CDR3 contains 12 residues. V dropped 11 bases and J dropped 8 bases, with 13 bases sitting between them. The CDR3 loop is CASREPYSPLHF. CDR3 DNA: TGTGCCTCGCGGGAACCCTATTCACCCCTCCACTTT.

The chain is built from TRBV11-2 and TRBJ2-7; D might be TRBD1 (6 bases). Trimming cost V 8 bases and J 3 bases, with 11 bases left between them. This CDR3 has 12 residues. CDR1 and CDR2 from the germline V gene are SGHAT and FQNNGV. CDR3 coding DNA: TGTGCCAGCCGAGACAGGAGCTACGAGCAGTACTTC. The encoded protein is CASRDRSYEQYF.

This clone was seen just once. V gene TRBV18 combines with J gene TRBJ2-7, with 8 positions matching TRBD1. The V and J ends lost 3 bases and 3 bases, in that order; junction bases with no gene match: 4. The germline gives CDR1 KGHSH, CDR2 LQKENI. The CDR3 is made up of 14 amino acids. The CDR3: CASSPTTGVYEQYF. The CDR3 nucleotides are TGTGCCAGCTCACCTACGACAGGGGTCTACGAGCAGTACTTC.

The rearrangement uses TRBV6-1 and TRBJ2-7; 11 positions match TRBD1. CDR1 is MNHNS and CDR2 is SASEGT in the germline V gene. The ends lost 10 bases at V and 7 bases at J; junction bases unmatched: 12. The CDR3 has 14 residues. The CDR3 DNA sequence: TGTGCCACCTCGGCCGGGACAGGGGGTCGGGAGCAGTACTTC. As protein: CATSAGTGGREQYF.

This clone was found once. The J gene is TRBJ1-4, the V gene TRBV18; D is unresolved. This CDR3 region has 15 residues. V lost 1 base to trimming and J lost 8 bases, with 14 bases between them. The germline CDR1 and CDR2 sequences are KGHSH and LQKENI. The CDR3 region is CASSPQGEWNEKLFF. DNA of the CDR3: TGTGCCAGCTCACCACAGGGAGAATGGAACGAAAAACTGTTTTTT.

The chain employs TRBV15 and TRBJ1-1, with D tentatively TRBD1 (6 bases). The germline CDR1 and CDR2 sequences are LNHNV and YYDKDF (reference sequence). CDR3 size: 14 residues. The V end was cut by 3 bases, the J end by 3 bases, with 11 bases between. The CDR3, as DNA: TGTGCCACCAGCAGCATACAGGGAGACACTGAAGCTTTCTTT. Translation gives CATSSIQGDTEAFF.

The chain carries TRBV2 and TRBJ1-4, with D perhaps TRBD1 (5 bases). CDR1 and CDR2 from the germline V gene are SNHLY and FYNNEI. This CDR3 comprises 14 residues. The V end was cut by 7 bases, the J end by 10 bases, with 19 bases between. CDR3 coding DNA: TGTGCCAGCACCCCCGGGGACGGTTGGGGAAAACTGTTTTTT. This codes for CASTPGDGWGKLFF.

The genes are TRBV6-6 and TRBJ2-5, with D unresolved. CDR1 MNHNY and CDR2 SVGAGI come from the germline V gene (reference sequence). The CDR3 runs to 15 residues. V was pared by 7 bases and J by 0 bases, with 15 bases between. Written as DNA, the CDR3 is TGTGCCAGCACCCCGAACGGGCGATACCAAGAGACCCAGTACTTC. Its protein product is CASTPNGRYQETQYF.

The chain combines TRBV7-9 with TRBJ2-3; D gene uncertain. The CDR3 extends over 13 amino acids. Germline assignment: CDR1 SEHNR and CDR2 FQNEAQ (reference sequence). Trimming took off 5 bases at V and 4 bases at J, with 10 bases between the two ends. The CDR3: CASSPDSPDTQYF. Written as DNA, the CDR3 is TGTGCCAGCAGCCCCGACTCCCCAGATACGCAGTATTTT.

The chain links TRBV7-9 to TRBJ2-7; no firm D call. Trimming took 0 bases from V and 11 from J, leaving 8 bases between them. Germline CDR1 is SEHNR and CDR2 is FQNEAQ (reference sequence). CDR3 length: 11 residues. CDR3 sequence: CASSLASLEYF. CDR3 DNA sequence: TGTGCCAGCAGCTTAGCAAGTCTGGAGTACTTC.

This rearrangement joins TRBV7-3 to TRBJ2-6; D perhaps matches TRBD1 (5 bases). Germline values: CDR1 SGHTA, CDR2 FQGTGA. The V and J ends lost 5 bases and 4 bases respectively, with 9 bases between them. This CDR3 comprises 14 residues. Here the CDR3 reads CASSQGSGANVLTF. The CDR3 DNA is TGTGCCAGCAGCCAGGGATCAGGGGCCAACGTCCTGACTTTC.

The chain recombines TRBV30 with TRBJ1-6; TRBD1 is a possible D gene (5 bases). The V end lost 0 bases, the J end lost 9 bases, and 9 bases lay between the germline ends. CDR3 size: 13 residues. Germline CDR1 reads GTSNPN; CDR2 reads SVGIG (reference sequence). The CDR3 spells CAWSVGVGSPLHF. CDR3 nucleotides: TGTGCCTGGAGTGTAGGGGTGGGTTCACCCCTCCACTTT.

V and J are TRBV7-2 and TRBJ2-1; D call uncertain. The CDR3 sequence is 14 residues long. Looked up from germline, CDR1 is SGHTA and CDR2 is FQGNSA. Trimming cost V 5 bases and J 3 bases, with 11 bases left between them. The CDR3 coding sequence is TGTGCCAGCAGCCTACAGATATACTACAATGAGCAGTTCTTC. Its protein product is CASSLQIYYNEQFF.

The V gene is TRBV9, the J gene TRBJ2-5, with D possibly being TRBD1 or TRBD2 (5 bases each). Germline values: CDR1 SGDLS, CDR2 YYNGEE. V was shortened by 0 bases and J by 0 bases, with 6 bases between the two germline ends. CDR3 size: 14 residues. CDR3 in amino acids: CASSVAGHQETQYF. The CDR3 DNA reads TGTGCCAGCAGCGTAGCGGGGCACCAAGAGACCCAGTACTTC.

The chain carries TRBV28 and TRBJ2-3; TRBD1 matches 9 bases. V trimming: 5 bases; J trimming: 5 bases; junction bases outside the gene matches: 11. This CDR3 comprises 16 residues. Per germline, CDR1 MDHEN and CDR2 SYDVKM. In DNA form, the CDR3 reads TGTGCCAGCAGTCCCGGGACAGGGTTAGGAGAAGATACGCAGTATTTT. It yields the protein CASSPGTGLGEDTQYF.

V gene TRBV12-5 combines with J gene TRBJ2-5, with D possibly matching TRBD2 (7 bases). This CDR3 has 13 amino acids. The germline V gene encodes CDR1 LGHNT and CDR2 FRNRAP. Trimming shortened V by 7 bases and J by 4 bases, and 13 bases separated the two germline ends. CDR3 DNA sequence: TGTGCTAGTGCCATGGGGGGGCGAGAGACCCAGTACTTC. Its protein product is CASAMGGRETQYF.

The V call is TRBV19, the J call TRBJ1-2, with no clear D. This CDR3 has 15 residues. V shed 3 bases and J shed 4 bases, with 15 bases lying between them. CDR1 and CDR2 from the germline V gene are LNHDA and SQIVND (reference sequence). Written as DNA, the CDR3 is TGTGCCAGTAGTATCCCCGGGCCCTTGGGCTATGGCTACACCTTC. It specifies CASSIPGPLGYGYTF.

This chain uses TRBV28 with TRBJ1-3, with a possible D match to TRBD1 (6 bases). Germline values: CDR1 MDHEN, CDR2 SYDVKM. The CDR3 spans 17 residues. With 5 bases removed from V and 4 bases from J, the gap between germline ends came to 21 bases. As DNA, the CDR3 is TGTGCCAGCAGTCAGCGGTCCTTCCGGGGGGCCGGAAACACCATATATTTT. Encoded protein: CASSQRSFRGAGNTIYF.

This clone was seen a handful of times. The V call is TRBV20-1, the J call TRBJ1-1; D gene ambiguous. The CDR3 has 11 amino acids. From germline, CDR1 is DFQATT and CDR2 SNEGSKA (reference sequence). The V end was cut by 7 bases, the J end by 1 base, with 7 bases between. CDR3 protein: CSGPRNTEAFF. The CDR3 nucleotides read TGCAGTGGGCCCCGGAACACTGAAGCTTTCTTT.

This clone was detected once. The rearrangement uses TRBV7-9 and TRBJ2-5; 7 bases line up with TRBD2. CDR3 size: 16 residues. J was trimmed by 4 bases and V by 5 bases; bases with no gene match: 13. CDR1 and CDR2 from the germline V gene are SEHNR and FQNEAQ (reference sequence). CDR3 in amino acids: CASSAGLAVPPETQYF. In DNA, the CDR3 is TGTGCCAGCAGCGCCGGGCTAGCGGTCCCCCCAGAGACCCAGTACTTC.

The genes are TRBV30 and TRBJ2-1; D not resolved. The germline V gene has CDR1 GTSNPN and CDR2 SVGIG (reference sequence). V lost 2 bases and J 9 bases, leaving 8 bases between the germline ends. The CDR3 runs to 11 residues. CDR3 DNA sequence: TGTGCCTGGAGTTTAGGCGGTGAGCAGTTCTTC. Translating gives CAWSLGGEQFF.

This chain links TRBV6-1 with TRBJ2-7; 9 bases are shared with TRBD1. The CDR3 has 14 amino acids. Trimming at V came to 6 bases and at J to 2 bases, leaving 5 bases not matched to a gene. Germline assignment: CDR1 MNHNS and CDR2 SASEGT. This CDR3 is CASRTGGYPYEQYF. The DNA for the CDR3 is TGTGCCAGCAGAACAGGGGGCTATCCCTACGAGCAGTACTTC.

V is TRBV9 and J is TRBJ2-1; 9 nucleotides match TRBD2. The V gene's germline CDR1 is SGDLS and CDR2 YYNGEE. The CDR3 covers 17 residues. V dropped 4 bases and J dropped 9; count of bases not matched to a gene: 17. This CDR3 reads CASSPRGASGVVGEQFF. Written as DNA, the CDR3 is TGTGCCAGCAGCCCACGGGGAGCTAGCGGGGTGGTGGGTGAGCAGTTCTTC.

This chain uses TRBV25-1 with TRBJ1-6; D is undetermined. The CDR3 consists of 13 residues. Trimming shortened V by 2 bases and J by 8 bases, and 7 bases separated the two germline ends. From germline, CDR1 is MGHDK and CDR2 SYGVNS. As DNA, the CDR3 is TGTGCCAGCAGTGAAGACGGTTATTCACCCCTCCACTTT. Amino acids: CASSEDGYSPLHF.

The J gene is TRBJ2-7, the V gene TRBV19, with 14 bases aligning to TRBD2. Germline CDR1 reads LNHDA; CDR2 reads SQIVND (reference sequence). This CDR3 is built from 15 residues. The J segment lost 6 bases and the V segment lost 5 bases, leaving 6 bases of the junction unmatched. CDR3 loop: CASSLPGLAGVEQYF. CDR3 bases: TGTGCCAGTAGTCTGCCGGGACTAGCGGGAGTCGAGCAGTACTTC.

The chain employs TRBV28 and TRBJ2-3, with 16 bases aligning to TRBD2. V lost 8 bases to trimming and J lost 6 bases; unmatched junction nucleotides: 2. Germline V lookup: CDR1 MDHEN, CDR2 SYDVKM. The CDR3 has 14 residues. The CDR3 nucleotides are TGTGCCAGCGGGACTAGCGGGAGGGGGGATACGCAGTATTTT. Its protein is CASGTSGRGDTQYF.

V usage is TRBV5-1 and J usage is TRBJ1-2; D gene uncertain. The length of the CDR3 is 13 residues. Germline assignment: CDR1 SGHRS and CDR2 YFSETQ. V was pared by 2 bases and J by 2 bases, with 7 bases between. Written as DNA, the CDR3 is TGCGCCAGCAGCTTTGCTGCCAACTATGGCTACACCTTC. This sequence encodes CASSFAANYGYTF.

The genes are TRBV11-2 and TRBJ2-7; tentative D call: TRBD1 (6 bases). V lost 4 bases and J 1 base, leaving 17 bases between the germline ends. There are 16 residues in the CDR3. Per the germline V gene, CDR1 is SGHAT and CDR2 is FQNNGV. CDR3 sequence: CASSSFSLTGSYEQYF. CDR3 nucleotides: TGTGCCAGCAGCTCCTTTTCCTTGACAGGTTCCTACGAGCAGTACTTC.